This T cell receptor (beta chain) was retrieved from a study of OX40 agonist ivuxolimab in advanced cancers. Study overall: Patients received the agonistic anti-OX40 (CD134) antibody ivuxolimab. The eligibility criteria allowed prior anti-PD-1, anti-PD-L1 or anti-CTLA-4 therapy, and 40% had some. The patients received ivuxolimab by intravenous route every 2 weeks at 0.01 to 10 mg/kg.

A note on this clone: What it recognizes is unknown.

Repertoires were generated with immunoSEQ multiplex PCR, while TCRdb's copy carries only in-frame clones and drops some. Of around 80,000 clones in the sample, about 88% were seen once. CDR3 length: 16 amino acids. In germline, CDR1 is SGDLS, CDR2 YYNGEE. V dropped 4 bases and J dropped 10; count of bases not matched to a gene: 15. Study-level findings and limits: CD4+ and CD8+ blood T cells expanded clonally by week 6 at 0.1 to 3.0 mg/kg.

The sample in question was CD4+ or CD8+ T cells sorted from blood, obtained in a trial of the OX40 agonist ivuxolimab. The gene calls are TRBV9 and TRBJ2-1; the match to TRBD2 covers 9 bases. The sequence derives from an adult with an advanced solid tumor such as melanoma, head and neck, liver or kidney cancer. The CDR3 region is CASSSRLADPPAEQFF. CDR3 sequence (DNA): TGTGCCAGCAGCTCCAGACTAGCGGACCCCCCGGCGGAGCAGTTCTTC.